This TCR beta chain was observed in a study of T cell responses to AZD1222 COVID-19 vaccine. Libraries were prepared by immunoSEQ multiplex PCR; TCRdb keeps only in-frame clonotypes and omits some of them. The sample shows around 100,000 clones, around 87% of them seen only once. This clone occurred once. Germline V lookup: CDR1 SGHVS, CDR2 FQNEAQ. V was cut by 2 bases and J by 0 bases, with 6 bases left in between. The CDR3 length is 14 residues. This TCR came from an adult who received the AZD1222 COVID-19 vaccine. This specimen consisted of peripheral blood, obtained 28 days after the second AZD1222 dose. The V gene is TRBV7-8, the J gene TRBJ2-3, with D possibly being TRBD2 (5 bases). DNA for the CDR3: TGTGCCAGCAGCTTATGGGAGAGCACAGATACGCAGTATTTT. Its translation is CASSLWESTDTQYF.